This entry features one TCR beta chain sequence. The data derive from a study of T cell responses to AZD1222 COVID-19 vaccine. Looked up from germline, CDR1 is LNHNV and CDR2 is YYDKDF (reference sequence). The V end was cut by 1 base, the J end by 2 bases, with 8 bases between. This CDR3 has 14 residues. Assay used: immunoSEQ multiplex PCR; TCRdb lists only in-frame clones, some missing. The data hold 90,000 to 120,000 clones, with around 90% observed a single time. This sequence was found in an adult in good health. Sequences were derived from peripheral blood, sampled on day 0 of AZD1222 vaccination. This chain uses TRBV15 with TRBJ2-5; the D is unclear. CDR3 loop: CATSRVSRQETQYF. CDR3 DNA sequence: TGTGCCACCAGCAGAGTTAGCAGGCAAGAGACCCAGTACTTC.